This T cell receptor (beta chain) emerged from a study of beta chain features in type 1 diabetes. Study-wide points: Healthy donors had naive, central memory and Treg TCRB repertoires that appeared less similar than those seen among patients. The cDNA sequencing approach could over-represent high-TCR-expressing cells. Type 1 diabetes patients showed fewer insertions and more deletions at VDJ junctions.

Germline CDR1 LGHNA, CDR2 YNFKEQ. The J segment lost 8 bases and the V segment lost 1 base, leaving 4 bases of the junction unmatched. This CDR3 region has 16 residues. Turning to this clone: The antigen is undetermined.

Each of the CD4+ naive, central memory, regulatory and stem cell-like memory populations was sorted via CD45RO/CCR7/CD25/CD127/CD95/CD27. The whole isolated RNA underwent reverse transcription, so sequencing captured expressed TCRB transcripts. This table comes from immunoSEQ multiplex PCR, and its TCRdb copy is limited to in-frame clones, with some not included. This sample carries hundreds of thousands of clones, approximately 15% of them seen once, and the ten largest clones take 6.7%. Sequenced: central memory CD4+ T cells from blood. The origin of this receptor is a young man in good health. The chain employs TRBV4-2 and TRBJ2-2; 13 bases match TRBD2. The DNA for the CDR3 is TGTGCCAGCAGCCAAGGGGGACTAGCGGGAATAGGGGAGCTGTTTTTT. It encodes CASSQGGLAGIGELFF.